This is a list of T cell receptor beta chains from one sample in a study of type 1 regulatory T cells. These receptors have no known antigen. TCRdb re-called the reads through MiXCR, storing one row per CDR3 protein. The sample holds about 42,000 distinct CDR3 sequences, 12% seen once. Sequencing input: cultured non-Tr1 T cells, either the whole culture or a sorted T cell fraction (not recorded which). Receptors were obtained from a human donor in good health. Each CDR3 is given with its conserved first and last residue. The D gene is left open where the match is weak. Clone size is not always given. Where it is, it says once, few, many or a class for expanded clones.

j_gene: TRBJ2-6
d_gene: TRBD2
abundance: medium-sized
v_gene: TRBV5-1
CDR3aa: CASRLAPSSGANVLTF
CDR3nt: TGCGCCAGCAGACTAGCGCCTAGCTCTGGGGCCAACGTCCTGACTTTC

j_gene: TRBJ1-4
d_gene: -
abundance: few
v_gene: TRBV4-3
CDR3aa: CASSQDVVGGRVNEKLFF
CDR3nt: TGCGCCAGCAGCCAAGATGTAGTGGGCGGCAGGGTGAATGAAAAACTGTTTTTT

j_gene: TRBJ2-1
d_gene: -
abundance: -
v_gene: TRBV6-2/TRBV6-3
CDR3aa: CASSRSGAGYSYNEQFF
CDR3nt: TGTGCCAGCAGCCGATCTGGGGCGGGGTACTCCTACAATGAGCAGTTCTTC

j_gene: TRBJ2-2
d_gene: -
abundance: many
v_gene: TRBV9
CDR3aa: CASSVGISSAGELFF
CDR3nt: TGTGCCAGCAGCGTAGGAATTAGCTCCGCCGGGGAGCTGTTTTTT

j_gene: TRBJ1-4
d_gene: TRBD1
abundance: many
v_gene: TRBV12-3/TRBV12-4
CDR3aa: CASSYGTGGIGELFF
CDR3nt: TGTGCCAGCAGTTACGGGACAGGAGGAATTGGGGAACTGTTTTTT

j_gene: TRBJ2-7
d_gene: TRBD2
abundance: many
v_gene: TRBV20-1
CDR3aa: CSATLAGVPYEQYF
CDR3nt: TGCAGTGCTACCCTAGCGGGAGTCCCCTACGAGCAGTACTTC

j_gene: TRBJ1-1
d_gene: -
abundance: many
v_gene: TRBV10-3
CDR3aa: CASGVDTEAFF
CDR3nt: TGTGCCTCGGGTGTAGACACTGAAGCTTTCTTT

j_gene: TRBJ2-6
d_gene: -
abundance: -
v_gene: TRBV6-5
CDR3aa: CASSYRSQGTSGANVLTF
CDR3nt: TGTGCCAGCAGTTACCGTAGCCAGGGAACCTCTGGGGCCAACGTCCTGACTTTC

j_gene: TRBJ1-1
d_gene: -
abundance: many
v_gene: TRBV5-4
CDR3aa: CASRMWDGEEAFF
CDR3nt: TGTGCCAGCAGGATGTGGGACGGCGAGGAAGCTTTCTTT

j_gene: TRBJ2-2
d_gene: -
abundance: many
v_gene: TRBV6-5
CDR3aa: CASRNKLISRTGELFF
CDR3nt: TGTGCCAGCCGAAATAAATTAATTAGCCGCACCGGGGAGCTGTTTTTT

j_gene: TRBJ1-5
d_gene: -
abundance: -
v_gene: TRBV7-8
CDR3aa: CASSLIPGTGQPQHF
CDR3nt: TGTGCCAGCAGCTTAATCCCCGGAACGGGCCAGCCCCAGCATTTT

j_gene: TRBJ2-7
d_gene: TRBD1
abundance: few
v_gene: TRBV10-3
CDR3aa: CAISPGQGSYEQYF
CDR3nt: TGTGCCATCAGTCCGGGACAGGGGTCTTACGAGCAGTACTTC

j_gene: TRBJ1-1
d_gene: -
abundance: -
v_gene: TRBV18
CDR3aa: CASSPGGNTEAFF
CDR3nt: TGTGCCAGCTCACCGGGCGGGAACACTGAAGCTTTCTTT

j_gene: TRBJ2-7
d_gene: -
abundance: many
v_gene: TRBV29-1
CDR3aa: CSVEVQGMGYEQYF
CDR3nt: TGCAGCGTTGAAGTACAGGGTATGGGGTACGAGCAGTACTTC

j_gene: TRBJ2-5
d_gene: TRBD2
abundance: -
v_gene: TRBV6-5
CDR3aa: CASSYGLVAQGTQYF
CDR3nt: TGTGCCAGCAGTTACGGACTAGTGGCTCAAGGGACCCAGTACTTC

j_gene: TRBJ2-1
d_gene: -
abundance: -
v_gene: TRBV29-1
CDR3aa: CSGGLYNEQFF
CDR3nt: TGCAGCGGTGGACTGTACAATGAGCAGTTCTTC

j_gene: TRBJ2-2
d_gene: -
abundance: -
v_gene: TRBV5-1
CDR3aa: CASSRTLLGTGELFF
CDR3nt: TGCGCCAGCAGCCGGACGTTGCTGGGCACCGGGGAGCTGTTTTTT